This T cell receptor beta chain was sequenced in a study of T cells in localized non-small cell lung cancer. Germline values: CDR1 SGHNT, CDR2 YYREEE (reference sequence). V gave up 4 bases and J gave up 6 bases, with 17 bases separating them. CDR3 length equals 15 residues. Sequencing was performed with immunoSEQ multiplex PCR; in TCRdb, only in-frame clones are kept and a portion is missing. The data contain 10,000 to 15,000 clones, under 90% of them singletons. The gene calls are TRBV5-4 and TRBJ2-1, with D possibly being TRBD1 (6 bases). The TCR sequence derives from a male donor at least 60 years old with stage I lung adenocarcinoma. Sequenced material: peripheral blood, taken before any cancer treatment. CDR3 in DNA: TGTGCCAGCAGCCTGCCAACAGGGCACGGCAATGAGCAGTTCTTC. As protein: CASSLPTGHGNEQFF.